The 9 T cell receptor beta chains presented below share a single source sample, sequenced in a study of radiotherapy plus CTLA-4 blockade in lung cancer. The table came from immunoSEQ multiplex PCR; TCRdb's copy has only in-frame clones and leaves some out. Altogether around 70,000 clones are present, about 83% being singletons, with the ten largest covering about 4.2%. Sequenced here: peripheral blood, sampled from a patient treated with radiotherapy plus ipilimumab. These receptors all come from a human donor with non-small cell lung cancer who had a partial response to radiotherapy plus ipilimumab.

The table lists this clone with a count of one. This rearrangement joins TRBV15 to TRBJ2-5; 13 bases are shared with TRBD2. The end of the DNA aligns better with TRBJ2-7, so the J call may be wrong. This CDR3 is 15 amino acids long. Germline CDR1 and CDR2: LNHNV and YYDKDF (reference sequence). The CDR3 DNA is TGTGCCACCAGCAGACGACTAGCGGGAGGCTACGAGCAGTACTTC. It translates to CATSRRLAGGYEQYF.

The chain recombines TRBV5-8 with TRBJ2-1; 8 bases are shared with TRBD1. CDR1 and CDR2 from the germline V gene are SGHTS and YDEGEE. CDR3 length equals 13 residues. V trimming: 6 bases; J trimming: 10 bases; junction bases outside the gene matches: 9. CDR3 amino acids: CASNLDRAWEQFF. CDR3 coding DNA: TGTGCCAGCAACCTGGACAGGGCCTGGGAGCAGTTCTTC.

This chain links TRBV28 with TRBJ1-2; D gene ambiguous. The CDR3 runs 13 residues. V gave up 7 bases and J gave up 1 base, with 10 bases separating them. Germline-derived CDR1 and CDR2 are MDHEN and SYDVKM. This chain's CDR3 is CASMIEGNYGYTF. Here the CDR3 DNA reads TGTGCCAGCATGATCGAGGGTAACTATGGCTACACCTTC.

The V call is TRBV7-2, the J call TRBJ2-7; 9 bases match TRBD2. Looked up from germline, CDR1 is SGHTA and CDR2 is FQGNSA. With 1 base clipped from V and 6 bases from J, the junction kept 7 bases outside the gene matches. This CDR3 spans 15 amino acids. CDR3: CASSLELAGIPEQYF. DNA for the CDR3: TGTGCCAGCAGCTTAGAGCTAGCGGGAATCCCCGAGCAGTACTTC.

This chain links TRBV7-9 with TRBJ2-3; tentatively, D is TRBD2 (5 bases). The germline gives CDR1 SEHNR, CDR2 FQNEAQ (reference sequence). With 5 bases removed from V and 5 bases from J, the gap between germline ends came to 8 bases. This CDR3 has 12 residues. The CDR3 loop reads CASSDEGDTQYF. The CDR3, as DNA: TGTGCCAGCAGCGACGAGGGAGATACGCAGTATTTT.

This clone was seen once. The chain has TRBV2 and TRBJ2-3; D might be TRBD2 (6 bases). Trimming took 5 bases from V and 3 from J, leaving 9 bases between them. The CDR3 is 13 amino acids. Per germline, CDR1 SNHLY and CDR2 FYNNEI. CDR3 DNA: TGTGCCAGCAGTAAGGAGGGAACAGATACGCAGTATTTT. Amino acids: CASSKEGTDTQYF.

The chain links TRBV19 to TRBJ1-3; no clear D gene. The V gene's germline CDR1 is LNHDA and CDR2 SQIVND (reference sequence). Trimming stripped 2 bases from V and 2 bases from J, with 7 bases between. The CDR3 is made up of 14 amino acids. CDR3 nucleotide sequence: TGTGCCAGTAGTATAACGCGGCCTGGAAACACCATATATTTT. Translated: CASSITRPGNTIYF.

This chain uses TRBV9 with TRBJ2-7, with D perhaps TRBD2 (6 bases). Germline CDR1 SGDLS, CDR2 YYNGEE. Trimming stripped 2 bases from V and 0 bases from J, with 9 bases between. This CDR3 region has 14 residues. The CDR3 is CASSVSSASYEQYF. DNA of the CDR3: TGTGCCAGCAGCGTTTCTAGCGCCTCCTACGAGCAGTACTTC.

There are a few counts of this clone. J is TRBJ2-1 and V is TRBV28; 7 nucleotides match TRBD2. This CDR3 is built from 18 residues. CDR1 and CDR2 from the germline V gene are MDHEN and SYDVKM. V lost 6 bases to trimming and J lost 3 bases; unmatched junction nucleotides: 17. CDR3 coding DNA: TGTGCCAGCAGGTTCCATTTAAAGCGGGACCGAATCTACAATGAGCAGTTCTTC. Protein: CASRFHLKRDRIYNEQFF.